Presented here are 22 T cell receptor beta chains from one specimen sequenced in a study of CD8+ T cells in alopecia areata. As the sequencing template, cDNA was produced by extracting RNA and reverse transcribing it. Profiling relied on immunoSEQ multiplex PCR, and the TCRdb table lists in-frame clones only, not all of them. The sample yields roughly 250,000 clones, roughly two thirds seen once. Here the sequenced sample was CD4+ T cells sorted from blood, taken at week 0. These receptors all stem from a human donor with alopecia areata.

The CDR3 protein is CASSIGGPLITF. DNA of the CDR3: TGTGCCAGTAGTATAGGAGGACCCCTAATCACCTTC. The chain combines TRBV19 with TRBJ1-2; D unresolved. The V and J ends lost 1 base and 13 bases respectively, with 13 bases between them. The CDR3 is made up of 12 amino acids. CDR1 is LNHDA, CDR2 SQIVND, per germline (reference sequence).

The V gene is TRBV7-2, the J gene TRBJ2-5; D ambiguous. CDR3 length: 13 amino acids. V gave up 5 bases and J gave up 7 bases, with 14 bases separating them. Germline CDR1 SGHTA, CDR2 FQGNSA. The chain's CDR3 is CASSPTQYGTQYF. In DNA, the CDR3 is TGTGCCAGCAGCCCAACTCAATACGGGACCCAGTACTTC.

CDR3 residues: CASSLMTATGELFF. The CDR3 DNA follows: TGTGCCAGCAGCTTAATGACAGCCACCGGGGAGCTGTTTTTT. The chain links TRBV11-2 to TRBJ2-2; tentatively, D is TRBD1 (5 bases). Germline V gene sequence: CDR1 SGHAT, CDR2 FQNNGV. V gave up 2 bases and J gave up 4 bases, with 8 bases separating them. The CDR3 sequence is 14 residues long.

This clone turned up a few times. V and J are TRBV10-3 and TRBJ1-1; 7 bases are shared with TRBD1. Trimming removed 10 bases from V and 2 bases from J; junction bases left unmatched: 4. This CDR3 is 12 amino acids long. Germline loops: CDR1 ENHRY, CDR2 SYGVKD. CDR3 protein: CATGTVNTEAFF. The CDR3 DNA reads TGTGCCACGGGGACAGTAAACACTGAAGCTTTCTTT.

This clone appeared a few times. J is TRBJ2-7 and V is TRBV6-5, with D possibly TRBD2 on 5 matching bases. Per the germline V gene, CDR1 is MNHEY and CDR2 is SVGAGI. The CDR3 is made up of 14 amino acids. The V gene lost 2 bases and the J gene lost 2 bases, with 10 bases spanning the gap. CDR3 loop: CASSYLAEAYEQYF. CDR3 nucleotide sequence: TGTGCCAGCAGTTACCTGGCGGAGGCCTACGAGCAGTACTTC.

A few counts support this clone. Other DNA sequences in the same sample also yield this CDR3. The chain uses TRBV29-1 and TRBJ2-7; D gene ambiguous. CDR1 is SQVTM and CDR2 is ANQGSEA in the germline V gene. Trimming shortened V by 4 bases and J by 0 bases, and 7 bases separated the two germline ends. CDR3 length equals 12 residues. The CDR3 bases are TGCAGCGTTGGCGGCAGCTCCTACGAGCAGTACTTC. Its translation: CSVGGSSYEQYF.

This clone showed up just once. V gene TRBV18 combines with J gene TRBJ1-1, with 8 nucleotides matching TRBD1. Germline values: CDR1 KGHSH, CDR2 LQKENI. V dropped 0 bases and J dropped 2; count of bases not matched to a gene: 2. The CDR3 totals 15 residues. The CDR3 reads CASSPPTGVNTEAFF. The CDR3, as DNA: TGTGCCAGCTCACCACCGACAGGGGTAAACACTGAAGCTTTCTTT. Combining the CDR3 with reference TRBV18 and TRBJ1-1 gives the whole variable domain NAGVMQNPRHLVRRRGQEARLRCSPMKGHSHVYWYRQLPEEGLKFMVYLQKENIIDESGMPKERFSAEFPKEGPSILRIQQVVRGDSAAYFCASSPPTGVNTEAFFGQGTRLTVV.

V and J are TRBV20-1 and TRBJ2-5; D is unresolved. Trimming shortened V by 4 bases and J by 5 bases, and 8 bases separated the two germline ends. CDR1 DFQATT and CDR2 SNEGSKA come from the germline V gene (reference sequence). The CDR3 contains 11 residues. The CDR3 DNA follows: TGCAGTGCTAACCTTGGGGAGACCCAGTACTTC. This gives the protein CSANLGETQYF.

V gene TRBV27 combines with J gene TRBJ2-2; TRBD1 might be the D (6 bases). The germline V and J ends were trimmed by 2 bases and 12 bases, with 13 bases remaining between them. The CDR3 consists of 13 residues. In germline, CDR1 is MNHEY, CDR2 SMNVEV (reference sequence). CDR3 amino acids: CASSLPTGVKLFF. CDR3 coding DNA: TGTGCCAGCAGTTTACCGACAGGAGTTAAGCTGTTTTTT.

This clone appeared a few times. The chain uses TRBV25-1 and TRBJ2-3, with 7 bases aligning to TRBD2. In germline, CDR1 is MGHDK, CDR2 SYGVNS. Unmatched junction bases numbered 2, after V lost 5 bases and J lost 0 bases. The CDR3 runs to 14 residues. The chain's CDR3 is CASSQRGSTDTQYF. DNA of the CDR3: TGTGCCAGCAGTCAGCGGGGAAGCACAGATACGCAGTATTTT.

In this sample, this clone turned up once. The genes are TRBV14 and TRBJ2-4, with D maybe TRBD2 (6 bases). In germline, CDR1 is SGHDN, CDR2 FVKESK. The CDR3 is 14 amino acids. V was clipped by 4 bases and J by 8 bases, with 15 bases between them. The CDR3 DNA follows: TGTGCCAGCAGCCGACTCGGCAGGGAGGACATTCAGTACTTC. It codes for CASSRLGREDIQYF.

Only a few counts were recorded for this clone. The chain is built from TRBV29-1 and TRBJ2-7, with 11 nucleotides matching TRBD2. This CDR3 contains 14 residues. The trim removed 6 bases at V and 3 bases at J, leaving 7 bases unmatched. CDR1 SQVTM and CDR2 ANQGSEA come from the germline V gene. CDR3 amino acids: CSVKGTSGLYEQYF. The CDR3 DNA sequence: TGCAGCGTAAAGGGGACTAGCGGCCTCTACGAGCAGTACTTC.

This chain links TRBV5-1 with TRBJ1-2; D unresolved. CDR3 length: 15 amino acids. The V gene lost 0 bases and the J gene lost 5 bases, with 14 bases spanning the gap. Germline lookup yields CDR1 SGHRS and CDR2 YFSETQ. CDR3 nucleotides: TGCGCCAGCAGCTTGGCGGGCAGGAACCTTTATGGCTACACCTTC. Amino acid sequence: CASSLAGRNLYGYTF.

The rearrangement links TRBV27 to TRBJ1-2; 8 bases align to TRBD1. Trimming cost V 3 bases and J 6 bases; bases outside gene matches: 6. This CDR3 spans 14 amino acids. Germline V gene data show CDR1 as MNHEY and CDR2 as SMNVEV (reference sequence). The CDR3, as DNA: TGTGCCAGCAGTTTGGTACAGGGGGTGGATGGCTACACCTTC. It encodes CASSLVQGVDGYTF.

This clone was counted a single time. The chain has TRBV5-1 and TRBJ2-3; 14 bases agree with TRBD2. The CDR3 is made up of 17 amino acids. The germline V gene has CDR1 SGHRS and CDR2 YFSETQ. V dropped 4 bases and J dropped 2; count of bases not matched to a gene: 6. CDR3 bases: TGCGCCAGCAGCCCCGGGACTAGCGGGAGTCTCACAGATACGCAGTATTTT. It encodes CASSPGTSGSLTDTQYF.

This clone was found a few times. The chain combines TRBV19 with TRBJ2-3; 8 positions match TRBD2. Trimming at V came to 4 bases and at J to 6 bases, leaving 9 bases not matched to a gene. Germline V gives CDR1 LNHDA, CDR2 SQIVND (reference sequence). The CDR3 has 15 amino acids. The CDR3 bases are TGTGCCAGTAGTACCGCTAGCGGGTCCCGCGATACGCAGTATTTT. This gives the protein CASSTASGSRDTQYF.

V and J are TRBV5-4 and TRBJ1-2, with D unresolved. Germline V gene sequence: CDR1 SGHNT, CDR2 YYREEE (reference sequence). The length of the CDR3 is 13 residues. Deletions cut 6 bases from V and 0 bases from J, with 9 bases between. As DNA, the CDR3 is TGTGCCAGCACCCCACAGCCTAACTATGGCTACACCTTC. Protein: CASTPQPNYGYTF. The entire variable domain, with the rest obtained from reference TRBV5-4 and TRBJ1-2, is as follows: ETGVTQSPTHLIKTRGQQVTLRCSSQSGHNTVSWYQQALGQGPQFIFQYYREEENGRGNFPPRFSGLQFPNYSSELNVNALELDDSALYLCASTPQPNYGYTFGSGTRLTVV.

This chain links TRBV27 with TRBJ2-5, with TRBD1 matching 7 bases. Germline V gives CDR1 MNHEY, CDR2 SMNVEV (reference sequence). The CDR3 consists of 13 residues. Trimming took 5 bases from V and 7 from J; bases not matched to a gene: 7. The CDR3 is CASSPGQAGTQYF. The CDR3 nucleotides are TGTGCCAGCAGTCCCGGACAGGCGGGGACCCAGTACTTC.

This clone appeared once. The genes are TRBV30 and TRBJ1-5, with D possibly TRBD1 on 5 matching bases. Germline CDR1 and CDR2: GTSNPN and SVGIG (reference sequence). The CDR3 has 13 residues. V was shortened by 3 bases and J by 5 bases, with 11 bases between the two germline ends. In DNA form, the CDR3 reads TGTGCCTGGAGCCGGGACGGCGATCAGCCCCAGCATTTT. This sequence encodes CAWSRDGDQPQHF. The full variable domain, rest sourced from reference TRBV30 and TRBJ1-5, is SQTIHQWPATLVQPVGSPLSLECTVEGTSNPNLYWYRQAAGRGLQLLFYSVGIGQISSEVPQNLSASRPQDRQFILSSKKLLLSDSGFYLCAWSRDGDQPQHFGDGTRLSIL.

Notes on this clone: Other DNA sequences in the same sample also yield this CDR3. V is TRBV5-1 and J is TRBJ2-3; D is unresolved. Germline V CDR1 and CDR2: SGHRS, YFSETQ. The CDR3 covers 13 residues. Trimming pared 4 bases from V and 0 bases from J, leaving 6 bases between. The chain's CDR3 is CASSPGSTDTQYF. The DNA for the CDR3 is TGCGCCAGCAGCCCCGGGAGCACAGATACGCAGTATTTT.

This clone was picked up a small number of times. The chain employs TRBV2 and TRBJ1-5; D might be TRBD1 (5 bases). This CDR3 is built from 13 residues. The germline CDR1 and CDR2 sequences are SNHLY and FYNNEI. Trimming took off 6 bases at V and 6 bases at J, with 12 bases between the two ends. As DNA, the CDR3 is TGTGCCAGCAGAGGTCCAGGGATTCAGCCCCAGCATTTT. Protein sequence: CASRGPGIQPQHF.

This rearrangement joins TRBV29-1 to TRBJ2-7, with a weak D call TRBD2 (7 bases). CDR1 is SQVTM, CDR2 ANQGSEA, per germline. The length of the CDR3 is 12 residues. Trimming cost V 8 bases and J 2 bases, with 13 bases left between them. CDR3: CSFRGGAYEQYF. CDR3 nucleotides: TGCAGCTTCCGAGGGGGGGCCTACGAGCAGTACTTC.